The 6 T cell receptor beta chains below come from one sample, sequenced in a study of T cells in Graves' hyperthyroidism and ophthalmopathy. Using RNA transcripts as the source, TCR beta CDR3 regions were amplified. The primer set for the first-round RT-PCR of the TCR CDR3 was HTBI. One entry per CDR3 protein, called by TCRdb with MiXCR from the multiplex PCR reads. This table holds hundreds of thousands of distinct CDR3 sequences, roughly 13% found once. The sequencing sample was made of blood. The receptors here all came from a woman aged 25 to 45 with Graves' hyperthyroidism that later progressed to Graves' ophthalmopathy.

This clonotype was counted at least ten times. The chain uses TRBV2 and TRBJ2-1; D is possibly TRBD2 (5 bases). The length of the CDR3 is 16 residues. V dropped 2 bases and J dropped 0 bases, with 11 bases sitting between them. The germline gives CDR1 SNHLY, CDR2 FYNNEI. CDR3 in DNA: TGTGCCAGCAGTGAACTAGGAGGATTCTCCTACAATGAGCAGTTCTTC. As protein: CASSELGGFSYNEQFF.

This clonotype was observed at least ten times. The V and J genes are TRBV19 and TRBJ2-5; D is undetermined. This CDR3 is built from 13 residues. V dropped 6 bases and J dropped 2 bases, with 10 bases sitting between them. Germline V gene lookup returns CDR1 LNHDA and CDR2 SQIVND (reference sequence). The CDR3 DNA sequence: TGTGCCAGTAGCGCCTGGCTTCAAGAGACCCAGTACTTC. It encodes CASSAWLQETQYF.

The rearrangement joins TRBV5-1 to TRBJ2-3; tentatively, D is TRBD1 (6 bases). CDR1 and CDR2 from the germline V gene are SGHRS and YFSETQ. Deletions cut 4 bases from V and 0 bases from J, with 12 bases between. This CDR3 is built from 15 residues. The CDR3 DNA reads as TGCGCCAGCAGCATACAGGGATATAGCACAGATACGCAGTATTTT. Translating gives CASSIQGYSTDTQYF. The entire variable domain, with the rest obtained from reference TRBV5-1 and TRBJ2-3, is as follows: KAGVTQTPRYLIKTRGQQVTLSCSPISGHRSVSWYQQTPGQGLQFLFEYFSETQRNKGNFPGRFSGRQFSNSRSEMNVSTLELGDSALYLCASSIQGYSTDTQYFGPGTRLTVL.

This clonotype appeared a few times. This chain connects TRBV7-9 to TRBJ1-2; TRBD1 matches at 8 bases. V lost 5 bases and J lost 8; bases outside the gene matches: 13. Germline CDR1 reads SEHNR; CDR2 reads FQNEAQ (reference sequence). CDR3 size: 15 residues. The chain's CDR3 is CASSLRGDRPQGYTF. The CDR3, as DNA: TGTGCCAGCAGCCTCAGAGGGGACAGGCCTCAGGGCTACACCTTC.

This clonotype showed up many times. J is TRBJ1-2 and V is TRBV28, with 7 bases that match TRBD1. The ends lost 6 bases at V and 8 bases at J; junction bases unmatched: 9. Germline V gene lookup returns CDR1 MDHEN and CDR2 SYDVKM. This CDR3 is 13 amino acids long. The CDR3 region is CASRTGSYVGYTF. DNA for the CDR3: TGTGCCAGCAGGACAGGGTCCTATGTCGGCTACACCTTC.

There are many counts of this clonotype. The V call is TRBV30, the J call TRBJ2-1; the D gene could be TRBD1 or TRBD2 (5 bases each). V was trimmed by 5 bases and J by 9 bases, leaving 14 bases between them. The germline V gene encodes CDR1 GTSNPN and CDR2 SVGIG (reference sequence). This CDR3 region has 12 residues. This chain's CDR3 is CAWRGPVGEQFF. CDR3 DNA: TGTGCCTGGCGGGGACCGGTGGGTGAGCAGTTCTTC.